The subject of this entry is one T cell receptor (beta chain). Its specificity is not known. The germline V gene has CDR1 KGHSH and CDR2 LQKENI. After removal of 3 bases from V and 0 bases from J, the junction contained 8 bases not matched to a gene. The CDR3 covers 16 residues. This entry comes from a study of cytomegalovirus exposure and HLA in healthy donors. General study findings and limits: In all likelihood, a cluster of highly shared sequence variants was a sequencing artifact. The HLA-A and HLA-B alleles of most subjects were reportedly predicted accurately from TCR beta sequences. Later work found that TCR association rates differed between HLA loci; DRB1 had the most and HLA-C the fewest.

Researchers ran the PCR with 60 Vbeta and 13 Jbeta primers. Original handling: Later, an analysis found roughly 80 million unique TCR beta chains, and 8.5 million to 12 million of these were shared. Sequencing used immunoSEQ multiplex PCR; TCRdb keeps in-frame clones, though not all of them. From that table come the V and J calls and clone size; the DNA was used to work out D and trimming. Here the sample spans around 120,000 clones, less than 80% being singletons. The source material was PBMCs. The clonotype comes from a man younger than 40 in good health and CMV-seropositive. The J gene is TRBJ2-7, the V gene TRBV18, with TRBD2 matching over 7 bases. CDR3 sequence (DNA): TGTGCCAGCTCACCTGACCCAGCGGGGAACTCCTACGAGCAGTACTTC. Translation: CASSPDPAGNSYEQYF.